This TCR beta chain was identified in a study of blood T cell repertoires in COVID-19. For the study at large: Spain, Italy and the United States supplied samples that represented acute and convalescent COVID-19.

Per the study methods: Cell counts per sample came from amplifying reference gene primers. Method: immunoSEQ multiplex PCR; TCRdb's copy keeps in-frame clones and lacks some. V and J calls and clone size come straight from that table; D and trimming were deduced from the DNA. The profile shows about 180,000 clones, 70% to 90% of them singletons. The CDR3 is 13 residues long. The germline V and J ends were trimmed by 7 bases and 1 base, with 10 bases remaining between them. Per the germline V gene, CDR1 is LNHDA and CDR2 is SQIVND (reference sequence). The rearrangement links TRBV19 to TRBJ1-1, with D hard to call. Input material: peripheral blood. This TCR was recovered from a woman aged 25 to 39 with active or convalescent COVID-19. The CDR3 here is CASIEGANTEAFF. The CDR3 coding sequence is TGTGCCAGTATCGAGGGCGCGAACACTGAAGCTTTCTTT.